These 23 T cell receptor beta chains share one sample of origin, sequenced in a study of T cell responses to AZD1222 COVID-19 vaccine. Libraries were prepared by immunoSEQ multiplex PCR; TCRdb keeps only in-frame clonotypes and omits some of them. This table has about 130,000 clones, about nine tenths appearing once. Sequencing was performed on peripheral blood, taken 28 days after the second AZD1222 dose. Every receptor here comes from an adult who received the AZD1222 COVID-19 vaccine.

The V and J genes are TRBV7-2 and TRBJ1-5, with 7 positions matching TRBD1. Germline V gives CDR1 SGHTA, CDR2 FQGNSA. This CDR3 comprises 15 residues. V lost 3 bases and J lost 4; bases outside the gene matches: 6. DNA of the CDR3: TGTGCCAGCAGCTTCAGCGCGACAGGGAATCAGCCCCAGCATTTT. Its protein product is CASSFSATGNQPQHF.

The V call is TRBV6-2 or TRBV6-3, the J call TRBJ2-5; D is uncertain. The CDR3 covers 11 residues. Trimming took off 5 bases at V and 4 bases at J, with 5 bases between the two ends. Per the germline V gene, CDR1 is MNHEY and CDR2 is SVGEGT. For the CDR3, the DNA is TGTGCCAGCAGTGTTGGAGAGACCCAGTACTTC. The encoded protein is CASSVGETQYF.

The rearrangement uses TRBV5-6 and TRBJ1-5, with TRBD1 identical over 9 bases. With 3 bases clipped from V and 5 bases from J, the junction kept 15 bases outside the gene matches. CDR3 size: 18 residues. Per germline, CDR1 SGHDT and CDR2 YYEEEE. CDR3 residues: CASSSRYRTGGGDQPQHF. CDR3 coding DNA: TGTGCCAGCAGCTCACGCTACCGAACAGGGGGCGGGGATCAGCCCCAGCATTTT.

The rearrangement uses TRBV27 and TRBJ1-2; tentatively, D is TRBD1 (6 bases). Per the germline V gene, CDR1 is MNHEY and CDR2 is SMNVEV (reference sequence). V was pared by 8 bases and J by 6 bases, with 13 bases between. The CDR3 spans 12 residues. CDR3 in amino acids: CASPSRGNGYTF. The CDR3 nucleotides read TGTGCCAGCCCCTCCAGGGGTAATGGCTACACCTTC.

The chain uses TRBV5-4 and TRBJ2-7; D tentatively fits TRBD1 or TRBD2 (5 bases each). The CDR3 has 15 amino acids. V gave up 0 bases and J gave up 0 bases, with 10 bases separating them. Germline V lookup: CDR1 SGHNT, CDR2 YYREEE (reference sequence). CDR3 loop: CASSLGQRTSYEQYF. The DNA for the CDR3 is TGTGCCAGCAGCTTGGGACAGCGGACCTCCTACGAGCAGTACTTC.

The rearrangement links TRBV7-2 to TRBJ1-4; D remains unclear. The CDR3 has 15 amino acids. Germline-derived CDR1 and CDR2 are SGHTA and FQGNSA. V lost 5 bases to trimming and J lost 8 bases, with 18 bases between them. The CDR3 here is CASSPGLGRGEKLFF. CDR3 nucleotides: TGTGCCAGCAGCCCGGGTTTAGGTAGAGGGGAAAAACTGTTTTTT.

This rearrangement joins TRBV3-1 (or the pseudogene TRBV3-2) to TRBJ2-6, with a possible D match to TRBD2 (6 bases). V lost 8 bases and J lost 0, with 11 bases in between. The germline CDR1 and CDR2 sequences are LGHDT and YNNKEL (reference sequence). The CDR3 covers 15 residues. CDR3 bases: TGTGCCAGCGGCCGGGGGTCCTCTGGGGCCAACGTCCTGACTTTC. As protein: CASGRGSSGANVLTF.

The chain couples TRBV7-8 to TRBJ1-2, with D unresolved. Germline CDR1 SGHVS, CDR2 FQNEAQ. Trimming pared 1 base from V and 6 bases from J, leaving 9 bases between. The CDR3 totals 13 residues. The DNA for the CDR3 is TGTGCCAGCAGCTTAGGGCAGGCTCATGGCTACACCTTC. It is translated as CASSLGQAHGYTF.

Remarks on this clone: One end of the junction does not line up with germline, which may come from a read error. This chain connects TRBV19 to TRBJ1-3, with D perhaps TRBD1 (5 bases). Germline assignment: CDR1 LNHDA and CDR2 SQIVND (reference sequence). The CDR3 runs to 11 residues. The CDR3 nucleotides read TGTGCCAGAATGCGGGGACCGACCCAACGGTTT. Its protein is CARMRGPTQRF.

This chain connects TRBV7-2 to TRBJ2-7; D may be TRBD2 (5 bases). V shed 5 bases and J shed 2 bases, with 16 bases lying between them. This CDR3 is built from 15 residues. The germline gives CDR1 SGHTA, CDR2 FQGNSA. The DNA for the CDR3 is TGTGCCAGCAGCCTATATACCGGGATACCCTACGAGCAGTACTTC. Translation gives CASSLYTGIPYEQYF.

The V gene is TRBV4-1, the J gene TRBJ1-1; TRBD1 aligns across 9 bases. The V segment lost 5 bases and the J segment 3 bases; nucleotides outside the gene matches: 1. The CDR3 totals 13 residues. CDR1 is MGHRA, CDR2 YSYEKL, per germline. The CDR3 DNA follows: TGCGCCAGCAGCTGGACAGGGGACACTGAAGCTTTCTTT. Translating gives CASSWTGDTEAFF.

The chain combines TRBV28 with TRBJ2-7; 7 nucleotides line up with TRBD1. In germline, CDR1 is MDHEN, CDR2 SYDVKM. V lost 5 bases and J lost 11; bases outside the gene matches: 12. The CDR3 has 13 amino acids. As DNA, the CDR3 is TGTGCCAGCAGTCCCCCGGGGACAGAGGTCGAGTACTTC. Translation: CASSPPGTEVEYF. The entire variable domain, with the rest obtained from reference TRBV28 and TRBJ2-7, is as follows: DVKVTQSSRYLVKRTGEKVFLECVQDMDHENMFWYRQDPGLGLRLIYFSYDVKMKEKGDIPEGYSVSREKKERFSLILESASTNQTSMYLCASSPPGTEVEYFGPGTRLTVT.

The V gene is TRBV4-2, the J gene TRBJ1-4, with 8 bases fitting TRBD1. The ends lost 4 bases at V and 0 bases at J; junction bases unmatched: 10. CDR3 length: 18 residues. Germline-derived CDR1 and CDR2 are LGHNA and YNFKEQ. In DNA form, the CDR3 reads TGTGCCAGCAGCCTTTCCGGGACAGGCCGTTCAACTAATGAAAAACTGTTTTTT. The encoded protein is CASSLSGTGRSTNEKLFF.

The chain employs TRBV6-5 and TRBJ1-5, with D maybe TRBD1 (5 bases). This CDR3 has 16 residues. Trimming left V 0 bases short and J 6 bases short, with 15 bases between. Germline-derived CDR1 and CDR2 are MNHEY and SVGAGI. CDR3 in DNA: TGTGCCAGCAGTTACTCCGGGCCCAATGGGGGTCAGCCCCAGCATTTT. Residues: CASSYSGPNGGQPQHF.

The chain joins TRBV25-1 to TRBJ1-4, with 10 bases aligning to TRBD1. Germline loops: CDR1 MGHDK, CDR2 SYGVNS. The CDR3 has 16 amino acids. The V segment lost 1 base and the J segment 8 bases; nucleotides outside the gene matches: 7. CDR3 nucleotide sequence: TGTGCCAGCAGTGAATTGAGGACAGGGGGAAGCGAAAAACTGTTTTTT. Its protein is CASSELRTGGSEKLFF.

The genes are TRBV29-1 and TRBJ1-1, with a weak D call TRBD1 (6 bases). The V end lost 7 bases, the J end lost 4 bases, and 19 bases lay between the germline ends. The CDR3 length is 14 residues. From germline, CDR1 is SQVTM and CDR2 ANQGSEA. The CDR3: CSAIRAGEITEAFF. CDR3 in DNA: TGCAGCGCTATCAGGGCAGGGGAAATCACTGAAGCTTTCTTT.

There are a few counts of this clone. The rearrangement joins TRBV27 to TRBJ1-1; D unclear. The germline V and J ends were trimmed by 1 base and 3 bases, with 6 bases remaining between them. Germline assignment: CDR1 MNHEY and CDR2 SMNVEV (reference sequence). The CDR3 sequence is 13 residues long. The chain's CDR3 is CASSLYADTEAFF. The DNA of the CDR3 is TGTGCCAGCAGTTTATACGCGGACACTGAAGCTTTCTTT.

V gene TRBV20-1 combines with J gene TRBJ1-4, with D hard to call. The CDR3 length is 11 residues. Germline V CDR1 and CDR2: DFQATT, SNEGSKA (reference sequence). The V and J ends lost 3 bases and 5 bases respectively, with 4 bases between them. DNA for the CDR3: TGCAGTGCTAGGACCAATGAAAAACTGTTTTTT. Its translation is CSARTNEKLFF.

This chain connects TRBV28 to TRBJ1-2; D perhaps matches TRBD1 (5 bases). With 5 bases removed from V and 7 bases from J, the gap between germline ends came to 17 bases. Per the germline V gene, CDR1 is MDHEN and CDR2 is SYDVKM. CDR3 length: 14 residues. This CDR3 reads CASSPGGFLSGYTF. The CDR3 nucleotides are TGTGCCAGCAGTCCCGGGGGGTTTCTTTCTGGCTACACCTTC.

This clone was recorded once. DNA for the CDR3: TGTGCCACCAGGGACAGGGGAGCGTCTAGCACAGATACGCAGTATTTT. Translating gives CATRDRGASSTDTQYF. This chain connects TRBV24-1 to TRBJ2-3, with 9 bases that match TRBD1. The trim removed 7 bases at V and 0 bases at J, leaving 7 bases unmatched. Per the germline V gene, CDR1 is KGHDR and CDR2 is SFDVKD. The CDR3 is 16 amino acids.

This chain uses TRBV27 with TRBJ2-7; D might be TRBD1 (5 bases). The CDR3 consists of 14 residues. The germline V gene encodes CDR1 MNHEY and CDR2 SMNVEV (reference sequence). V gave up 8 bases and J gave up 1 base, with 15 bases separating them. The CDR3: CASGSPGASYEQYF. The CDR3 region has the DNA TGTGCCAGCGGATCTCCTGGGGCGTCCTACGAGCAGTACTTC.

The chain links TRBV19 to TRBJ2-2, with a tentative D call TRBD1 (6 bases). The ends were cut back, 2 bases at V and 3 bases at J, with 7 bases in the middle. Germline-derived CDR1 and CDR2 are LNHDA and SQIVND (reference sequence). The CDR3 runs 14 residues. CDR3 in DNA: TGTGCCAGTAGTATAAGGGGGTACACCGGGGAGCTGTTTTTT. It encodes CASSIRGYTGELFF.

The V and J genes are TRBV28 and TRBJ2-3; TRBD1 is a possible D gene (6 bases). V lost 6 bases and J lost 2, with 12 bases in between. The CDR3 spans 14 residues. Germline CDR1 reads MDHEN; CDR2 reads SYDVKM. The CDR3 nucleotides read TGTGCCAGCAGCCTCAGGGGACCCACAGATACGCAGTATTTT. Protein product: CASSLRGPTDTQYF.